One sample yielded the 18 T cell receptor beta chains listed below, sequenced in a study of response to subunit inactivated influenza vaccine. TCRdb re-derived calls from the RT-PCR reads in MiXCR, one entry per CDR3 protein. The table lists hundreds of thousands of distinct CDR3 sequences, approximately 15% of them singletons, with less than 7% in the top ten. The sequencing here drew on PBMCs from blood, taken around 15 days before vaccination. These receptors all come from a man in his fifties or sixties who received an inactivated influenza vaccine.

Turning to this clonotype: Germline and junction disagree at one end, which may indicate a read error. V gene TRBV7-7 combines with J gene TRBJ2-2, with D tentatively TRBD2 (5 bases). From germline, CDR1 is SSHAT and CDR2 FNYEAQ (reference sequence). This CDR3 region has 15 residues. In DNA form, the CDR3 reads TGTGCTAGCAGCCCCACCGGGACGAACACCGGGGAGCTGTTTTTT. Its translation is CASSPTGTNTGELFF. Together with reference TRBV7-7 and TRBJ2-2, the CDR3 gives the full variable domain: GAGVSQSPRYKVTKRGQDVTLRCDPISSHATLYWYQQALGQGPEFLTYFNYEAQPDKSGLPSDRFSAERPEGSISTLTIQRTEQRDSAMYRCASSPTGTNTGELFFGEGSRLTVL.

This clonotype was observed a handful of times. The chain employs TRBV5-1 and TRBJ2-7; 11 bases match TRBD2. Germline V gives CDR1 SGHRS, CDR2 YFSETQ. The V segment lost 4 bases and the J segment 3 bases; nucleotides outside the gene matches: 6. This CDR3 is 15 amino acids long. The CDR3 DNA reads TGCGCCAGCAGCCACGGGACTAGCGGATACTACGAGCAGTACTTC. Amino acid sequence: CASSHGTSGYYEQYF.

The rearrangement uses TRBV11-3 and TRBJ2-3, with TRBD1 as a possible D gene (5 bases). The V end was cut by 7 bases, the J end by 8 bases, with 28 bases between. The CDR3 is made up of 17 amino acids. Germline V CDR1 and CDR2: SGHNT, YENEEA. The CDR3 protein is CASTSRGSRVPPITQYF. In DNA, the CDR3 is TGTGCCAGCACCTCTAGGGGAAGCAGGGTTCCGCCGATTACGCAGTATTTT.

This chain joins TRBV7-9 and TRBJ2-5; D perhaps matches TRBD2 (6 bases). The germline V and J ends were trimmed by 1 base and 3 bases, with 12 bases remaining between them. There are 15 residues in the CDR3. CDR1 and CDR2 (germline): SEHNR, FQNEAQ (reference sequence). CDR3 sequence reads: CASSLDLRREETQYF. The CDR3 bases are TGTGCCAGCAGCTTAGATTTGCGGAGGGAAGAGACCCAGTACTTC.

The chain carries TRBV28 and TRBJ1-6; no definite D call. Germline values: CDR1 MDHEN, CDR2 SYDVKM. The CDR3 has 12 residues. Trimming stripped 5 bases from V and 7 bases from J, with 6 bases between. The CDR3 here is CASSPVNSPLHF. CDR3 DNA: TGTGCCAGCAGTCCAGTGAATTCACCCCTCCACTTT.

Note on this clonotype: With a much larger clone just one base away, this may be a read error. The V call is TRBV28, the J call TRBJ2-7, with D maybe TRBD1 (6 bases). Germline V gives CDR1 MDHEN, CDR2 SYDVKM. The germline V and J ends were trimmed by 4 bases and 2 bases, with 6 bases remaining between them. The CDR3 consists of 12 residues. CDR3 sequence: CASSWTAYEQYF. Written as DNA, the CDR3 is TGTGCCAGCAGTTGGACAGCCTACGAGCAGTACTTC.

This clonotype has only a few counts. This rearrangement joins TRBV7-8 to TRBJ2-1, with TRBD2 identical over 12 bases. This CDR3 has 17 amino acids. CDR1 is SGHVS and CDR2 is FQNEAQ in the germline V gene. V was pared by 3 bases and J by 0 bases, with 3 bases of the junction left unmatched. CDR3 in amino acids: CASSFSTSGSSYNEQFF. CDR3 nucleotides: TGTGCCAGCAGCTTTTCGACTAGCGGGAGCTCCTACAATGAGCAGTTCTTC.

At least ten counts were recorded for this clonotype. V is TRBV15 and J is TRBJ1-2, with a tentative D call TRBD1 (5 bases). Germline V lookup: CDR1 LNHNV, CDR2 YYDKDF (reference sequence). The CDR3 spans 15 residues. Trimming removed 1 base at V and 4 bases at J, with 13 bases between. This CDR3 reads CATSRVNRGGYGYTF. The CDR3 DNA follows: TGTGCCACCAGCAGAGTGAATAGGGGAGGCTATGGCTACACCTTC.

V is TRBV7-2 and J is TRBJ2-1; D is ambiguous. The germline gives CDR1 SGHTA, CDR2 FQGNSA. The V end lost 2 bases, the J end lost 7 bases, and 15 bases lay between the germline ends. CDR3 size: 15 residues. This CDR3 is CASSLTWFGANEQFF. In DNA, the CDR3 is TGTGCCAGCAGCTTAACGTGGTTCGGCGCTAATGAGCAGTTCTTC.

Ten or more counts support this clonotype. This CDR3 reads CSVETGSSYNEQFF. The DNA of the CDR3 is TGCAGCGTTGAAACCGGTAGCTCCTACAATGAGCAGTTCTTC. The chain combines TRBV29-1 with TRBJ2-1; no clear D. This CDR3 contains 14 residues. Germline-derived CDR1 and CDR2 are SQVTM and ANQGSEA. V was pared by 2 bases and J by 0 bases, with 8 bases between.

The chain links TRBV12-3 or TRBV12-4 to TRBJ2-1; TRBD2 matches 9 bases. This CDR3 has 16 amino acids. V shed 3 bases and J 7 bases; nucleotides not matched to a gene: 10. This CDR3 is CASSLRGGRVINEQFF. CDR3 bases: TGTGCCAGCAGTTTGCGCGGCGGGAGGGTCATTAATGAGCAGTTCTTC.

This clonotype was seen many times. The chain links TRBV5-1 to TRBJ2-2; D not resolved. The germline V gene encodes CDR1 SGHRS and CDR2 YFSETQ. V gave up 4 bases and J gave up 11 bases, with 15 bases separating them. CDR3 size: 13 residues. The CDR3 bases are TGCGCCAGCAGCCCCAATAGTGGGCGTGAGCTGTTTTTT. Translated, it gives CASSPNSGRELFF.

The chain is built from TRBV4-3 and TRBJ2-3; 12 bases line up with TRBD2. Unmatched junction bases numbered 11, after V lost 1 base and J lost 0 bases. Germline loops: CDR1 LGHNA, CDR2 YSLEER. This CDR3 has 20 amino acids. The CDR3 bases are TGCGCCAGCAGCCAAGTCCTGACTAGCGGGGGCGCATCTAGCACAGATACGCAGTATTTT. Translating it yields CASSQVLTSGGASSTDTQYF.

This clonotype was detected ten times or more. This sequence joins TRBV29-1 and TRBJ1-2; no clear D gene. Looked up from germline, CDR1 is SQVTM and CDR2 is ANQGSEA. The CDR3 has 12 residues. The germline V and J ends were trimmed by 7 bases and 2 bases, with 11 bases remaining between them. CDR3 nucleotides: TGCAGCGGTGGCGGAGGGAACTATGGCTACACCTTC. Translated, it gives CSGGGGNYGYTF.

The chain combines TRBV7-9 with TRBJ2-7, with D possibly being TRBD1 (6 bases). Germline V CDR1 and CDR2: SEHNR, FQNEAQ (reference sequence). Trimming cost V 3 bases and J 5 bases, with 11 bases left between them. This CDR3 spans 13 amino acids. The CDR3, as DNA: TGTGCCAGCAGCTTGGGGGCGCATCACGAGCAGTACTTC. The encoded protein is CASSLGAHHEQYF.

The table lists this clonotype with a few counts. The rearrangement joins TRBV4-1 to TRBJ1-1, with no clear D. This CDR3 is built from 15 residues. The V gene's germline CDR1 is MGHRA and CDR2 YSYEKL. V shed 2 bases and J shed 3 bases, with 13 bases lying between them. This CDR3 reads CASSQRPSADTEAFF. CDR3 coding DNA: TGCGCCAGCAGCCAACGGCCGTCCGCTGACACTGAAGCTTTCTTT.

The chain links TRBV6-7 to TRBJ2-2; 10 bases agree with TRBD1. TRBV6-7 is identified as an open reading frame with a role that is uncertain. The CDR3 length is 21 residues. V lost 0 bases to trimming and J lost 2 bases; unmatched junction nucleotides: 15. Here the CDR3 DNA reads TGTGCCAGCAGTTACTCAGCCGGGACAGGGGAAGGTTGGTTTAACACCGGGGAGCTGTTTTTT. Its protein is CASSYSAGTGEGWFNTGELFF.

This clonotype has a count of ten or more. The chain links TRBV6-5 to TRBJ2-6; 8 bases map to TRBD1. Trimming removed 0 bases from V and 4 bases from J; junction bases left unmatched: 11. Germline V CDR1 and CDR2: MNHEY, SVGAGI. CDR3 length: 19 residues. The CDR3 protein is CASSYSFRQGITGANVLTF. CDR3 coding DNA: TGTGCCAGCAGTTACTCGTTCAGACAGGGGATTACGGGGGCCAACGTCCTGACTTTC.